These T cell receptor beta chains were read from a single sample in a study of blood T cell repertoires in COVID-19. Sequencing was performed with immunoSEQ multiplex PCR; in TCRdb, only in-frame clones are kept and a portion is missing. The profile shows more than 350,000 clones, about 86% of them singletons. The sample consisted of PBMCs or T cells enriched from blood (not recorded which). These receptors were obtained from a woman aged 45-65 years who had recovered from COVID-19. Each CDR3 is given with its conserved first and last residue. A D gene is named only where the DNA matches it firmly. The size field is filled for only some rows; it gives once, few, many or a size class.

size: .; J: TRBJ2-5; D: .; V: TRBV12-5; length: 14; CDR3: CASGLVPREETQYF; DNA: TGTGCTAGTGGTTTAGTGCCGCGGGAAGAGACCCAGTACTTC
size: .; J: TRBJ2-7; D: .; V: TRBV6-5; length: 15; CDR3: CASSDPQGGGYEQYF; DNA: TGTGCCAGCAGCGATCCTCAGGGTGGTGGCTACGAGCAGTACTTC
size: .; J: TRBJ1-5; D: .; V: TRBV7-7; length: 13; CDR3: CASSQDFNQPQHF; DNA: TGTGCTAGCAGCCAGGACTTCAATCAGCCCCAGCATTTT
size: once; J: TRBJ2-3; D: TRBD2; V: TRBV7-2; length: 17; CDR3: CASRYLGAGGGADTQYF; DNA: TGTGCCAGCCGGTATCTTGGGGCGGGGGGCGGCGCAGATACGCAGTATTTT
size: .; J: TRBJ1-1; D: TRBD1; V: TRBV18; length: 17; CDR3: CASSPPLIGTGLTEAFF; DNA: TGTGCCAGCTCACCACCGTTAATAGGGACAGGGCTCACTGAAGCTTTCTTT
size: .; J: TRBJ1-1; D: .; V: TRBV18; length: 13; CDR3: CASSPTPGTEAFF; DNA: TGTGCCAGCTCTCCCACCCCGGGGACTGAAGCTTTCTTT
size: .; J: TRBJ2-2; D: .; V: TRBV3-1/TRBV3-2; length: 15; CDR3: CASSSTRSGAGELFF; DNA: TGTGCCAGCAGCTCAACCCGGTCCGGGGCCGGGGAGCTGTTTTTT
size: .; J: TRBJ2-5; D: .; V: TRBV7-9; length: 13; CDR3: CASSSGLEETQYF; DNA: TGTGCCAGCAGCTCCGGACTGGAAGAGACCCAGTACTTC
size: .; J: TRBJ2-2; D: .; V: TRBV10-3; length: 14; CDR3: CAISEVANTGELFF; DNA: TGTGCCATCAGTGAGGTAGCGAACACCGGGGAGCTGTTTTTT
size: .; J: TRBJ2-4; D: TRBD1; V: TRBV4-1; length: 17; CDR3: CASSFGLGQAPKNIQYF; DNA: TGCGCCAGCAGTTTTGGCTTGGGACAGGCCCCGAAAAACATTCAGTACTTC
size: .; J: TRBJ1-4; D: TRBD1; V: TRBV28; length: 16; CDR3: CASSSPSTGESEKLFF; DNA: TGTGCCAGCAGTTCACCTTCGACAGGGGAGAGCGAAAAACTGTTTTTT
size: .; J: TRBJ1-2; D: TRBD1; V: TRBV25-1; length: 12; CDR3: CASSAGQYGYTF; DNA: TGTGCCAGCAGTGCGGGACAGTATGGCTACACCTTC
size: once; J: TRBJ1-3; D: .; V: TRBV11-2; length: 14; CDR3: CASSPTSPGNTIYF; DNA: TGTGCCAGCAGCCCGACATCTCCTGGAAACACCATATATTTT
size: .; J: TRBJ1-2; D: .; V: TRBV28; length: 13; CDR3: CASSPIGDTGYTF; DNA: TGTGCCAGCAGCCCGATCGGAGATACGGGCTACACCTTC
size: .; J: TRBJ1-4; D: .; V: TRBV10-3; length: 13; CDR3: CAISGTGWGKLFF; DNA: TGTGCCATCAGTGGTACAGGGTGGGGAAAACTGTTTTTT
size: .; J: TRBJ2-6; D: .; V: TRBV5-1; length: 15; CDR3: CASSAEGVGANVLTF; DNA: TGCGCCAGCAGTGCAGAGGGAGTTGGGGCCAACGTCCTGACTTTC
size: .; J: TRBJ1-1; D: .; V: TRBV5-4; length: 15; CDR3: CASRRTVQGSTEAFF; DNA: TGTGCCAGCAGACGGACGGTACAGGGATCCACTGAAGCTTTCTTT
size: .; J: TRBJ2-1; D: TRBD2; V: TRBV7-3; length: 16; CDR3: CASSPEAGGSYNEQFF; DNA: TGTGCCAGCAGCCCCGAAGCGGGGGGCTCCTACAATGAGCAGTTCTTC
size: .; J: TRBJ1-2; D: .; V: TRBV19; length: 14; CDR3: CATTNRDDYYGYTF; DNA: TGTGCCACGACCAACCGAGATGACTACTATGGCTACACCTTC
size: .; J: TRBJ1-6; D: .; V: TRBV27; length: 15; CDR3: CASSILDAPSSPLHF; DNA: TGTGCCAGCAGTATCCTAGACGCGCCTTCTTCACCCCTCCACTTT
size: .; J: TRBJ2-5; D: .; V: TRBV4-2; length: 14; CDR3: CASSQELAWETQYF; DNA: TGTGCCAGCAGCCAAGAATTAGCCTGGGAGACCCAGTACTTC
size: few; J: TRBJ2-5; D: TRBD2; V: TRBV30; length: 15; CDR3: CAWTLRGATGGTQYF; DNA: TGTGCCTGGACCTTGCGGGGGGCAACCGGCGGGACCCAGTACTTC
size: .; J: TRBJ1-1; D: .; V: TRBV4-1; length: 16; CDR3: CASSQGNQGTDTEAFF; DNA: TGCGCCAGCAGCCAAGGTAATCAGGGGACGGACACTGAAGCTTTCTTT
size: .; J: TRBJ2-1; D: TRBD2; V: TRBV6-5; length: 13; CDR3: CAGESGGGNEQFF; DNA: TGTGCAGGGGAGAGCGGGGGGGGCAATGAGCAGTTCTTC
size: .; J: TRBJ1-3; D: .; V: TRBV4-1; length: 15; CDR3: CASSSRVSSGNTIYF; DNA: TGCGCCAGCAGCAGCCGAGTAAGTTCTGGAAACACCATATATTTT
size: .; J: TRBJ1-2; D: .; V: TRBV12-3/TRBV12-4; length: 12; CDR3: CASSLAKTDYTF; DNA: TGTGCCAGCAGTTTAGCAAAGACAGACTACACCTTC
size: once; J: TRBJ1-3; D: .; V: TRBV10-3; length: 15; CDR3: CAISERGSSGNTIYF; DNA: TGTGCCATCAGTGAAAGGGGGAGCTCTGGAAACACCATATATTTT
size: .; J: TRBJ1-5; D: .; V: TRBV27; length: 14; CDR3: CASSFAKQGQPQHF; DNA: TGTGCCAGCAGTTTCGCGAAGCAGGGGCAGCCCCAGCATTTT
size: .; J: TRBJ2-3; D: TRBD2; V: TRBV19; length: 14; CDR3: CASSMGDYTDTQYF; DNA: TGTGCCAGTAGTATGGGGGACTACACAGATACGCAGTATTTT
size: .; J: TRBJ1-5; D: .; V: TRBV7-2; length: 16; CDR3: CASSLAMGANNQPQHF; DNA: TGTGCCAGCAGCTTAGCAATGGGGGCCAACAATCAGCCCCAGCATTTT
size: .; J: TRBJ2-3; D: TRBD1; V: TRBV24-1; length: 16; CDR3: CATSDDRDRGPDTQYF; DNA: TGTGCCACCAGTGATGACCGGGACAGGGGGCCAGATACGCAGTATTTT
size: .; J: TRBJ2-1; D: .; V: TRBV7-3; length: 13; CDR3: CASAIGLKNEQFF; DNA: TGTGCCAGCGCAATTGGACTGAAAAATGAGCAGTTCTTC
size: .; J: TRBJ2-1; D: TRBD1; V: TRBV27; length: 16; CDR3: CASSLDRDHSYNEQFF; DNA: TGTGCCAGCAGTCTTGACAGGGACCACTCCTACAATGAGCAGTTCTTC
size: .; J: TRBJ2-1; D: .; V: TRBV19; length: 16; CDR3: CASSIVSIGSYNEQFF; DNA: TGTGCCAGTAGTATAGTCTCCATCGGCTCCTACAATGAGCAGTTCTTC
size: .; J: TRBJ2-6; D: .; V: TRBV18; length: 17; CDR3: CASSQAGYVAGANVLTF; DNA: TGTGCCAGCTCCCAGGCGGGGTACGTGGCGGGGGCCAACGTCCTGACTTTC
size: .; J: TRBJ2-5; D: .; V: TRBV7-2; length: 13; CDR3: CASSLAGGETQYF; DNA: TGTGCCAGCAGCTTGGCAGGGGGGGAGACCCAGTACTTC
size: .; J: TRBJ2-2; D: TRBD2; V: TRBV27; length: 18; CDR3: CASSPIGLAGRNTGELFF; DNA: TGTGCCAGCAGTCCGATAGGACTAGCGGGGAGAAACACCGGGGAGCTGTTTTTT
size: .; J: TRBJ2-3; D: .; V: TRBV29-1; length: 15; CDR3: CSARPSGGGTDTQYF; DNA: TGCAGCGCCCGCCCCAGCGGAGGGGGCACAGATACGCAGTATTTT
size: .; J: TRBJ1-1; D: .; V: TRBV5-1; length: 16; CDR3: CASSSPRGGVDTEAFF; DNA: TGCGCCAGCAGCTCTCCGCGTGGGGGGGTTGACACTGAAGCTTTCTTT
size: .; J: TRBJ1-2; D: TRBD1; V: TRBV5-6; length: 15; CDR3: CASSRRTGGRSGYTF; DNA: TGTGCCAGCAGCAGGCGGACAGGGGGTAGGAGTGGCTACACCTTC
size: .; J: TRBJ2-2; D: .; V: TRBV5-1; length: 14; CDR3: CASSQQGGTGELFF; DNA: TGCGCCAGCAGTCAACAGGGCGGGACCGGGGAGCTGTTTTTT